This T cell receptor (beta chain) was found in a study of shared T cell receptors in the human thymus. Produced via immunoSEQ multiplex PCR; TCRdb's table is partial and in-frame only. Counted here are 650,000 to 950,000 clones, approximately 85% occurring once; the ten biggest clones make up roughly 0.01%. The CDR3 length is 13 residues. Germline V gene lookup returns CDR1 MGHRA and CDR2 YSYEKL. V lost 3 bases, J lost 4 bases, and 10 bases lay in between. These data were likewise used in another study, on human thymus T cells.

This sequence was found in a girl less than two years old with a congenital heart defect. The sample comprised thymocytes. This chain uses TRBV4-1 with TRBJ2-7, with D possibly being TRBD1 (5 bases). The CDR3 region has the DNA TGCGCCAGCAGCCATTCCAGGGCGTACGAGCAGTACTTC. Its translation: CASSHSRAYEQYF.